The 21 T cell receptor beta chains in this list originate from one sample, sequenced in a study of T-cell reconstitution after alpha-beta-depleted transplantation in children. During its preparation, the TCRbeta library received unique molecular identifiers. TCRdb passed the PCR reads through MiXCR, listing each CDR3 protein once. The profile shows hundreds of thousands of distinct CDR3 sequences, approximately 15% of them singletons. The sample here was PBMCs, mostly from graft donor cells, taken 360 days after TCRalphabeta/CD19-depleted stem cell transplant. These receptors came from a male patient aged 2-10 years who had a stem cell transplant for acute lymphoblastic leukemia, so the T cells may come from the graft donor.

This chain uses TRBV6-4 with TRBJ2-1, with 8 positions matching TRBD1. J lost 6 bases, V lost 6 bases, and 4 bases had no gene match. CDR3 length equals 13 residues. Per germline, CDR1 MRHNA and CDR2 SNTAGT. DNA of the CDR3: TGTGCCAGCAGCTACAGGGGGAGCAATGAGCAGTTCTTC. As protein: CASSYRGSNEQFF.

The gene calls are TRBV5-1 and TRBJ1-4; a possible D gene is TRBD1 (5 bases). Deletions cut 0 bases from V and 6 bases from J, with 12 bases between. Germline V gives CDR1 SGHRS, CDR2 YFSETQ. CDR3 length equals 15 residues. As DNA, the CDR3 is TGCGCCAGCAGCTTGGTTGCAGGGTCGGATGAAAAACTGTTTTTT. This encodes CASSLVAGSDEKLFF.

The genes are TRBV29-1 and TRBJ2-2; a possible D gene is TRBD2 (7 bases). The CDR3 spans 18 residues. V dropped 5 bases and J dropped 2 bases, with 24 bases sitting between them. Germline V gene lookup returns CDR1 SQVTM and CDR2 ANQGSEA. This chain's CDR3 is CSVYFPRGAGVNTGELFF. The CDR3 region has the DNA TGCAGCGTTTACTTCCCCAGGGGCGCGGGAGTTAACACCGGGGAGCTGTTTTTT.

The rearrangement links TRBV27 to TRBJ2-1; 7 bases line up with TRBD2. V dropped 5 bases and J dropped 8; count of bases not matched to a gene: 9. The length of the CDR3 is 14 residues. Germline CDR1 reads MNHEY; CDR2 reads SMNVEV (reference sequence). In nucleotides, the CDR3 is TGTGCCAGCAGTCCGAGGGGAGGGTGGGATGAGCAGTTCTTC. Its protein is CASSPRGGWDEQFF.

The chain uses TRBV28 and TRBJ1-6; 9 bases fit TRBD1. The germline V gene has CDR1 MDHEN and CDR2 SYDVKM. V dropped 4 bases and J dropped 10; count of bases not matched to a gene: 11. This CDR3 region has 16 residues. CDR3 residues: CASSSPTTGGGSPLHF. In DNA form, the CDR3 reads TGTGCCAGCAGTTCACCTACTACAGGGGGCGGATCACCCCTCCACTTT.

This rearrangement joins TRBV6-5 to TRBJ2-7, with TRBD1 matching over 7 bases. CDR1 is MNHEY, CDR2 SVGAGI, per germline. V dropped 5 bases and J dropped 12; count of bases not matched to a gene: 7. The CDR3 extends over 11 amino acids. DNA for the CDR3: TGTGCCAGCAGTCGAGGACAGGCCAGGTACTTC. It specifies CASSRGQARYF.

In this sample, this clonotype turned up a few times. The chain uses TRBV29-1 and TRBJ2-2, with a tentative D call TRBD1 (6 bases). CDR1 and CDR2 (germline): SQVTM, ANQGSEA. The CDR3 totals 14 residues. The V and J ends lost 4 bases and 1 base respectively, with 10 bases between them. The CDR3 is CSVAQGLNTGELFF. DNA for the CDR3: TGCAGCGTTGCCCAGGGGTTGAACACCGGGGAGCTGTTTTTT.

The V and J genes are TRBV27 and TRBJ1-2; possibly TRBD1 for D (5 bases). The CDR3 covers 13 residues. Germline lookup yields CDR1 MNHEY and CDR2 SMNVEV (reference sequence). V lost 4 bases, J lost 4 bases, and 10 bases lay in between. The CDR3 sequence: CASSWKGIYGYTF. CDR3 DNA sequence: TGTGCCAGCAGTTGGAAGGGGATCTATGGCTACACCTTC.

This clonotype was seen more than once but under ten times. This rearrangement joins TRBV12-3 or TRBV12-4 to TRBJ1-1, with 8 bases identical to TRBD1. CDR3 size: 17 residues. The V gene end was trimmed by 3 bases and the J gene end by 1 base; junction bases not matched to a gene: 10. This CDR3 reads CASSFARAGGANTEAFF. Written as DNA, the CDR3 is TGTGCCAGCAGTTTTGCTCGGGCAGGGGGCGCGAACACTGAAGCTTTCTTT.

This sequence joins TRBV12-3 or TRBV12-4 and TRBJ2-6; 10 bases agree with TRBD1. The CDR3 is made up of 18 amino acids. J lost 1 base, V lost 8 bases, and 11 bases had no gene match. The CDR3 protein is CASCPGPGQGSGANVLTF. CDR3 in DNA: TGTGCCAGCTGTCCCGGGCCGGGACAGGGGTCTGGGGCCAACGTCCTGACTTTC.

This clonotype appeared a few times. The chain has TRBV5-1 and TRBJ2-1, with D uncertain. Germline values: CDR1 SGHRS, CDR2 YFSETQ. CDR3 length: 15 residues. V was trimmed by 0 bases and J by 4 bases, leaving 11 bases between them. The CDR3 spells CASSLAGPKYNEQFF. CDR3 bases: TGCGCCAGCAGCTTGGCGGGCCCGAAATACAATGAGCAGTTCTTC.

The chain uses TRBV5-1 and TRBJ2-2; no reliable D call. V lost 0 bases and J lost 4, with 10 bases in between. Germline lookup yields CDR1 SGHRS and CDR2 YFSETQ. The CDR3 contains 15 residues. CDR3 coding DNA: TGCGCCAGCAGCTTGGCGCGTGGCCCCACCGGGGAGCTGTTTTTT. Amino acids: CASSLARGPTGELFF.

This clonotype was counted a few times. The V call is TRBV20-1, the J call TRBJ2-5, with D perhaps TRBD1 or TRBD2 (5 bases each). V gave up 3 bases and J gave up 1 base, with 6 bases separating them. Germline CDR1 is DFQATT and CDR2 is SNEGSKA (reference sequence). The CDR3 sequence is 12 residues long. CDR3 nucleotides: TGCAGTGCTAGCGGGGCCCAAGAGACCCAGTACTTC. Its translation is CSASGAQETQYF.

A few counts support this clonotype. This chain connects TRBV5-4 to TRBJ2-1, with D unclear. Per germline, CDR1 SGHNT and CDR2 YYREEE (reference sequence). CDR3 size: 12 residues. With 5 bases removed from V and 16 bases from J, the gap between germline ends came to 19 bases. CDR3 in DNA: TGTGCCAGCAGTCAACCGGGCCAAGTCTTATTCTTC. Protein: CASSQPGQVLFF.

This chain joins TRBV4-1 and TRBJ1-1, with D possibly matching TRBD1 (5 bases). The CDR3 consists of 18 residues. V lost 0 bases and J lost 2, with 19 bases in between. Looked up from germline, CDR1 is MGHRA and CDR2 is YSYEKL. CDR3 nucleotide sequence: TGCGCCAGCAGCCAAGATCCGGGGCGGGTGGGACCCAACACTGAAGCTTTCTTT. This codes for CASSQDPGRVGPNTEAFF.

This clonotype was counted only a few times. The chain joins TRBV28 to TRBJ1-5, with 9 bases matching TRBD1. Germline V gene sequence: CDR1 MDHEN, CDR2 SYDVKM. Losses at the gene ends were 6 bases for V and 15 bases for J; bases not matched to a gene: 15. The CDR3 has 14 residues. The CDR3 sequence: CASRGTGGEWSRHF. CDR3 sequence (DNA): TGTGCCAGCAGGGGAACAGGGGGCGAATGGTCACGGCATTTT. The whole variable domain, remainder taken from reference TRBV28 and TRBJ1-5, is DVKVTQSSRYLVKRTGEKVFLECVQDMDHENMFWYRQDPGLGLRLIYFSYDVKMKEKGDIPEGYSVSREKKERFSLILESASTNQTSMYLCASRGTGGEWSRHFGDGTRLSIL.

The chain couples TRBV7-2 to TRBJ2-1, with 13 bases aligning to TRBD2. V lost 5 bases and J lost 4; bases outside the gene matches: 8. Germline assignment: CDR1 SGHTA and CDR2 FQGNSA. The CDR3 is 17 residues long. For the CDR3, the DNA is TGTGCCAGCAGCCCGCGGACTAGCGGGAGTTTTTACAATGAGCAGTTCTTC. Amino acid sequence: CASSPRTSGSFYNEQFF.

This clonotype was found a few times. The rearrangement links TRBV14 to TRBJ2-3, with D uncertain. The CDR3 consists of 12 residues. V dropped 5 bases and J dropped 5 bases, with 8 bases sitting between them. The germline CDR1 and CDR2 sequences are SGHDN and FVKESK. In DNA, the CDR3 is TGTGCCAGCAGCGTCGAGGAAGATACGCAGTATTTT. Its translation is CASSVEEDTQYF.

The V and J genes are TRBV10-3 and TRBJ2-1, with TRBD1 identical over 7 bases. CDR1 is ENHRY and CDR2 is SYGVKD in the germline V gene. CDR3 length: 16 amino acids. Unmatched junction bases numbered 14, after V lost 6 bases and J lost 6 bases. The CDR3 DNA reads as TGTGCCATCAGCTACGACAGGGAACTACTACTCAATGAGCAGTTCTTC. Protein sequence: CAISYDRELLLNEQFF.

This clonotype was seen a handful of times. The chain is built from TRBV11-1 and TRBJ1-2; no clear D gene. There are 12 residues in the CDR3. The V end was cut by 2 bases, the J end by 6 bases, with 7 bases between. Germline lookup yields CDR1 SGHAT and CDR2 FQDESV (reference sequence). The CDR3 region is CASSLQEHGYTF. The CDR3 DNA reads TGTGCCAGCAGCTTACAGGAACATGGCTACACCTTC. The whole variable domain, filled in from reference TRBV11-1 and TRBJ1-2, reads EAEVAQSPRYKITEKSQAVAFWCDPISGHATLYWYRQILGQGPELLVQFQDESVVDDSQLPKDRFSAERLKGVDSTLKIQPAELGDSAMYLCASSLQEHGYTFGSGTRLTVV.

As regards this clonotype: This may be a read error: a much more frequent sequence differs by one nucleotide. CDR3 loop: CSAREAKYNEQFF. The CDR3 nucleotides are TGCAGTGCTAGAGAGGCGAAGTACAATGAGCAGTTCTTC. The chain has TRBV20-1 and TRBJ2-1; no definite D call. Trimming pared 0 bases from V and 4 bases from J, leaving 7 bases between. Germline V gene lookup returns CDR1 DFQATT and CDR2 SNEGSKA (reference sequence). This CDR3 is 13 amino acids long.